The sequence of this TCR beta chain was determined in a study of beta chain features in type 1 diabetes. Study-wide results and limits: Relative to healthy donors, patients appeared to have naive, central memory and Treg TCRB repertoires that were more similar.

The isolated RNA, all of it, was reverse transcribed, so expressed TCRB transcripts were what got sequenced. Profiling relied on immunoSEQ multiplex PCR, and the TCRdb table lists in-frame clones only, not all of them. Here the sample spans about 320,000 clones, 13% to 15% being singletons. Of note for this clone: The antigen remains unidentified.

Blood was drawn once from each donor into heparinised tubes. The draws averaged approximately 120 mL. The CDR3 has 9 residues. Between the trimmed V and J ends, which lost 8 bases and 4 bases, there was a span of 2 bases. CDR1 and CDR2 (germline): SNHLY, FYNNEI. This TCR came from a man younger than 45 in good health. The sequenced material came from central memory CD4+ T cells from blood. This rearrangement joins TRBV2 to TRBJ2-5, with no clear D. The CDR3 DNA follows: TGTGCCAGCGGAGAGACCCAGTACTTC. It is translated as CASGETQYF.